These 5 T cell receptor beta chains were sequenced from one sample in a study of T cell responses to AZD1222 COVID-19 vaccine. This table comes from immunoSEQ multiplex PCR, and its TCRdb copy is limited to in-frame clones, with some not included. Seen here are 150,000 to 200,000 clones, around nine tenths observed once, and the top ten hold about 4%. Material: peripheral blood, obtained 28 days after the second dose of the MenACWY control vaccine. The receptor source for this set is an adult who received the MenACWY meningococcal vaccine as a control.

The J gene is TRBJ2-3, the V gene TRBV18; no clear D gene. V dropped 1 base and J dropped 4 bases, with 12 bases sitting between them. Looked up from germline, CDR1 is KGHSH and CDR2 is LQKENI. CDR3 size: 15 residues. CDR3 loop: CASSPRGLKPDTQYF. The DNA of the CDR3 is TGTGCCAGCTCACCACGTGGTCTAAAACCAGATACGCAGTATTTT.

The chain recombines TRBV10-3 with TRBJ2-1; D not certain. The CDR3 has 11 residues. The germline CDR1 and CDR2 sequences are ENHRY and SYGVKD. V was pared by 5 bases and J by 9 bases, with 8 bases between. CDR3 sequence reads: CAISQIGEQFF. CDR3 nucleotide sequence: TGTGCCATCAGTCAAATTGGTGAGCAGTTCTTC.

V usage is TRBV5-6 and J usage is TRBJ2-7; D may be TRBD1 (5 bases). The CDR3 runs 14 residues. Per the germline V gene, CDR1 is SGHDT and CDR2 is YYEEEE. The V and J ends lost 7 bases and 2 bases respectively, with 16 bases between them. CDR3: CASSPDTITYEQYF. The DNA for the CDR3 is TGTGCCAGCTCCCCGGACACAATCACCTACGAGCAGTACTTC.

The chain carries TRBV7-2 and TRBJ2-2; 8 nucleotides match TRBD1. The trim removed 6 bases at V and 1 base at J, leaving 7 bases unmatched. CDR3 length equals 16 residues. CDR1 is SGHTA, CDR2 FQGNSA, per germline. CDR3 nucleotides: TGTGCCAGCAGAAAAACCGGGACAGGGAACACCGGGGAGCTGTTTTTT. This translates into CASRKTGTGNTGELFF.

The rearrangement uses TRBV6-5 and TRBJ1-3; D unresolved. The V end lost 7 bases, the J end lost 4 bases, and 5 bases lay between the germline ends. From germline, CDR1 is MNHEY and CDR2 SVGAGI. This CDR3 comprises 11 residues. The CDR3 DNA is TGTGCCAGCACTGCGGGAAACACCATATATTTT. It is translated as CASTAGNTIYF.